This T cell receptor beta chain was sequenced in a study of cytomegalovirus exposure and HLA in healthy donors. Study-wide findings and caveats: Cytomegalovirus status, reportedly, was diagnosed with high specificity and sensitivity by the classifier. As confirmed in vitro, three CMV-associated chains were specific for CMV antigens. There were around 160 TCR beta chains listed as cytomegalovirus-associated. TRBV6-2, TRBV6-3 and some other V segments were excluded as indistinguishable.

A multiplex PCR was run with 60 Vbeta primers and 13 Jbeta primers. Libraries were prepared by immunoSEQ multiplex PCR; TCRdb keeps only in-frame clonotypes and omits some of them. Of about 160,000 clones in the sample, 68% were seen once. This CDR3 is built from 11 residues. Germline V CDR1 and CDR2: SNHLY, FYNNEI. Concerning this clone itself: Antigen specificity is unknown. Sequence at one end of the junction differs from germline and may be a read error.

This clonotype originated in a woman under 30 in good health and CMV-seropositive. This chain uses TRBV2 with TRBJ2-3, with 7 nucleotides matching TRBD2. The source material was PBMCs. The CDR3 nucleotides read TGTGCCAGCAGTGCCTCTGGGACTACCGCCTTT. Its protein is CASSASGTTAF.